What follows are 10 T cell receptor beta chains derived from one specimen sequenced in a study of persistence of HIV-infected CD4 T cells. Sequencing used immunoSEQ version 4 in survey mode. Sequenced by immunoSEQ multiplex PCR; TCRdb stores in-frame clones only, minus some. The sample has roughly 32,000 clones; approximately 80% are singletons. These receptors' targets are unknown. An overlapping HIV-1 Gag peptide pool stimulated these cells at 0.85 to 1 ug/peptide/mL. CD40L-negative CD69-negative CD45RO-high memory CD4+ T cells were sorted as populations depleted of antigen-responding cells. The sample here was CD4+ T cells sorted from PBMCs after approximately 19-hour stimulation, taken from a patient who received antiretroviral therapy. The receptors shown here come from an adult woman with HIV who was CMV-seropositive.

The chain recombines TRBV21-1 with TRBJ2-7. TRBV21-1 is listed as a pseudogene. There are 15 residues in the CDR3. The CDR3 spells CASSRGTGLHYEQYF. CDR3 in DNA: TGTGCCAGCAGTCGAGGGACGGGTCTTCACTACGAGCAGTACTTC.

There are a few counts of this clone. The chain carries TRBV5-6 and TRBJ1-2, with a weak D call TRBD1 (5 bases). V lost 2 bases, J lost 4 bases, and 12 bases lay in between. The germline V gene encodes CDR1 SGHDT and CDR2 YYEEEE. The CDR3 consists of 14 residues. The CDR3 protein is CASSFPGGSYGYTF. The CDR3 nucleotides read TGTGCCAGCAGCTTCCCGGGGGGAAGCTATGGCTACACCTTC.

J is TRBJ2-2 and V is TRBV29-1, with 7 bases aligning to TRBD1. The CDR3 loop spans 16 amino acids. The ends lost 7 bases at V and 5 bases at J; junction bases unmatched: 16. The germline V gene has CDR1 SQVTM and CDR2 ANQGSEA. This CDR3 reads CSAVKPGQVSTGELFF. The CDR3 DNA reads TGCAGCGCCGTGAAGCCCGGACAGGTTTCGACCGGGGAGCTGTTTTTT.

The chain has TRBV24-1 and TRBJ2-2; 9 bases are a match to TRBD1. Germline-derived CDR1 and CDR2 are KGHDR and SFDVKD. The CDR3 loop spans 17 amino acids. The trim removed 4 bases at V and 6 bases at J, leaving 11 bases unmatched. This chain's CDR3 is CATSDRDRARGAGELFF. CDR3 sequence (DNA): TGTGCCACCAGTGACCGGGACAGGGCCAGGGGGGCCGGGGAGCTGTTTTTT.

This chain uses TRBV5-1 with TRBJ2-1, with a weak D call TRBD2 (6 bases). Trimming took 1 base from V and 4 from J, leaving 15 bases between them. The CDR3 extends over 16 amino acids. Germline values: CDR1 SGHRS, CDR2 YFSETQ. The CDR3 nucleotides are TGCGCCAGCAGCTTGAATGGCGGGGTGGGGTACAATGAGCAGTTCTTC. As protein: CASSLNGGVGYNEQFF.

The J gene is TRBJ2-7, the V gene TRBV5-1; TRBD1 might be the D (5 bases). The germline V and J ends were trimmed by 4 bases and 0 bases, with 11 bases remaining between them. Germline values: CDR1 SGHRS, CDR2 YFSETQ. This CDR3 region has 14 residues. In nucleotides, the CDR3 is TGCGCCAGCAGCCAGACAGATAGCTCCTACGAGCAGTACTTC. Translated, it gives CASSQTDSSYEQYF.

V gene TRBV28 combines with J gene TRBJ1-1; D is possibly TRBD1 (6 bases). The CDR3 contains 11 residues. V was clipped by 6 bases and J by 10 bases, with 12 bases between them. Germline loops: CDR1 MDHEN, CDR2 SYDVKM. As DNA, the CDR3 is TGTGCCAGCAGGAGGACAGTCACAGCTTTCTTT. Translating gives CASRRTVTAFF.

V and J are TRBV6-2 or TRBV6-3 and TRBJ2-7, with D tentatively TRBD1 (6 bases). The CDR3 totals 12 residues. V was clipped by 3 bases and J by 6 bases, with 9 bases between them. The germline gives CDR1 MNHEY, CDR2 SVGEGT. CDR3 protein: CASSYLQGEQYF. The CDR3 DNA sequence: TGTGCCAGCAGTTATTTACAGGGCGAGCAGTACTTC.

The rearrangement joins TRBV7-8 to TRBJ1-3; 8 positions agree with TRBD1. The CDR3 extends over 17 amino acids. The germline V gene encodes CDR1 SGHVS and CDR2 FQNEAQ. V was pared by 4 bases and J by 0 bases, with 8 bases of the junction left unmatched. CDR3 nucleotides: TGTGCCAGCAGCTCCATGCAGGGGGCGCGCTCTGGAAACACCATATATTTT. Protein product: CASSSMQGARSGNTIYF.

This chain joins TRBV10-3 and TRBJ1-6, with TRBD1 identical over 7 bases. V gave up 0 bases and J gave up 7 bases; unmatched junction bases: 9. CDR1 is ENHRY and CDR2 is SYGVKD in the germline V gene. This CDR3 is built from 17 residues. The CDR3 sequence is CAISESRQGLGNSPLHF. The CDR3 DNA reads as TGTGCCATCAGTGAGTCTCGACAGGGCTTGGGAAATTCACCCCTCCACTTT.